This record concerns one TCR beta chain sequence. Its specificity is unknown. TCRdb's table, derived via immunoSEQ multiplex PCR, lists solely in-frame clones and lacks some. The sample has more than 80,000 clones, approximately 90% seen once. This sample is drawn from a study of OX40 agonist ivuxolimab in advanced cancers. CDR3 size: 15 residues. Germline V gives CDR1 LNHDA, CDR2 SQIVND (reference sequence). The junction had 8 bases not matched to a gene; V was cut back by 6 bases and J by 7 bases. Study conclusions and caveats: On average, CD8+ T cells showed a greater number of expanded clones than CD4+.

The chain has TRBV19 and TRBJ2-1; 11 positions match TRBD2. This receptor was obtained from an adult with an advanced solid tumor such as melanoma, head and neck, liver or kidney cancer. Sequencing used CD4+ or CD8+ T cells sorted from blood, obtained in a trial of the OX40 agonist ivuxolimab. Here the CDR3 reads CASRLTSGGKNEQFF. CDR3 sequence (DNA): TGTGCCAGTAGACTCACTAGCGGGGGAAAGAATGAGCAGTTCTTC.